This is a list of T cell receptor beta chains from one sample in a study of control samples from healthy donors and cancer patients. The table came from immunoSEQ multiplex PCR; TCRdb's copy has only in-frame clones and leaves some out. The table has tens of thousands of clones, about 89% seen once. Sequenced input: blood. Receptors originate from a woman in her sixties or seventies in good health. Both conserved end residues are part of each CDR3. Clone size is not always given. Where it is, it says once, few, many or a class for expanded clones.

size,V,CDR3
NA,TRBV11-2,CASSRIGGGGRSYNEQFF
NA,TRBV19,CASQQGGFGTGQFF
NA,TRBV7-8,CASSSGAASNQPQHF
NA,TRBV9,CASSVAASGINEQYF
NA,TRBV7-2,CASSLGTGGGYGYTF
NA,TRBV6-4,CAIHLTDTQYF
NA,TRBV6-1,CASSDGGRGYTF
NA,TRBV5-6,CASSTGGGRNTEAFF
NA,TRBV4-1,CASSQVASGDYNEQFF
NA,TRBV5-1,CASSSGTGKNYGYTF
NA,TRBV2,CGGGQNTGELFF
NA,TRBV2,CASREQNNQPQHF
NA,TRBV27,CASSLLGGPNYGYTF
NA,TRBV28,CASSPRGGASSYNEQFF
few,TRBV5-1,CASSLDSGTVKNIQYF
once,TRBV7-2,CASIPNTGNGYTF
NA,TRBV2,CASSGVGSYEQYF
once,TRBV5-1,CASSPGLIQETQYF
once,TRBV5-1,CASSLEVGTQYF
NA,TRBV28,CASSLRGTETQYF